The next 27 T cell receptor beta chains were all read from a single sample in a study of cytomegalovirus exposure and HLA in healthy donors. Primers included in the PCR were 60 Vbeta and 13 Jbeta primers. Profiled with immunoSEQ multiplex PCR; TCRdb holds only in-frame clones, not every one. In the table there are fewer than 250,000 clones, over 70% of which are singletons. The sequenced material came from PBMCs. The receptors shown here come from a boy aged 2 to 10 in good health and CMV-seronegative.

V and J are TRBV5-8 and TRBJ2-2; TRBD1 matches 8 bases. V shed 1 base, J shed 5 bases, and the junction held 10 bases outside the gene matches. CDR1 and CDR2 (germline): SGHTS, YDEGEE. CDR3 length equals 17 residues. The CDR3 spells CASSLLVRDRRTGELFF. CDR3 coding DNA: TGTGCCAGCAGCTTGTTAGTCCGGGACAGGCGTACCGGGGAGCTGTTTTTT.

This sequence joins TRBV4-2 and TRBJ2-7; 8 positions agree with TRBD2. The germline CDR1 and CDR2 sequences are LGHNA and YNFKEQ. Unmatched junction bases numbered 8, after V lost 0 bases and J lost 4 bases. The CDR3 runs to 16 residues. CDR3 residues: CASSQDGASGFYEQYF. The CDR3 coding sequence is TGTGCCAGCAGCCAAGATGGGGCTAGCGGGTTTTACGAGCAGTACTTC.

The CDR3 reads CSGKRPGQETQYF. CDR3 DNA sequence: TGCAGCGGAAAGCGACCGGGCCAAGAGACCCAGTACTTC. The chain carries TRBV29-1 and TRBJ2-5; D gene uncertain. The germline CDR1 and CDR2 sequences are SQVTM and ANQGSEA. The CDR3 consists of 13 residues. With 7 bases removed from V and 1 base from J, the gap between germline ends came to 13 bases.

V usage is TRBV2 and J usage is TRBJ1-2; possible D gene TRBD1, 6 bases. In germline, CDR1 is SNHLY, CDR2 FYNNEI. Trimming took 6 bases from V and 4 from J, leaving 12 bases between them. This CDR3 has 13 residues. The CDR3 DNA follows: TGTGCCAGCAGCGGGGGGGGCAGCTATGGCTACACCTTC. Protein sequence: CASSGGGSYGYTF.

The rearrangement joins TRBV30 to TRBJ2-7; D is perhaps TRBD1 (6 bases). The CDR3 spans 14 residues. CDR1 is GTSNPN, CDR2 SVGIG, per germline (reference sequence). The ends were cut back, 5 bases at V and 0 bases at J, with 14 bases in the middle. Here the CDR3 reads CAWDLGHPSYEQYF. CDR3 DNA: TGTGCCTGGGACCTGGGACACCCCTCCTACGAGCAGTACTTC.

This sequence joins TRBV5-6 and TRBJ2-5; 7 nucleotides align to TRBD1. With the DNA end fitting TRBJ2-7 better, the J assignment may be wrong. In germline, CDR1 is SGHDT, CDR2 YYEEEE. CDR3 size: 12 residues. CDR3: CASSLAGGEQYF. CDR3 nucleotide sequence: TGTGCCAGCAGCTTGGCAGGGGGCGAGCAGTACTTC.

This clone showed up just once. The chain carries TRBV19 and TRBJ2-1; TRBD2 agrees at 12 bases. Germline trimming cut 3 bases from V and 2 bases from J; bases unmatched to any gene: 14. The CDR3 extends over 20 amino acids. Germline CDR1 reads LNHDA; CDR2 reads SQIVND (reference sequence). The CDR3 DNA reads TGTGCCAGTAGTATTCTGGCTAGCGGGAGGGAACCCGGCCCCTACAATGAGCAGTTCTTC. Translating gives CASSILASGREPGPYNEQFF. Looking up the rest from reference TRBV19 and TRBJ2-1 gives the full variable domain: DGGITQSPKYLFRKEGQNVTLSCEQNLNHDAMYWYRQDPGQGLRLIYYSQIVNDFQKGDIAEGYSVSREKKESFPLTVTSAQKNPTAFYLCASSILASGREPGPYNEQFFGPGTRLTVL.

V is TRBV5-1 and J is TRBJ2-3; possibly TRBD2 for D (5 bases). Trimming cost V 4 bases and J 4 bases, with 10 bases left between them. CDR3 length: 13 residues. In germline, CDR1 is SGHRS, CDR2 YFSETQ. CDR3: CASSVGLADTQYF. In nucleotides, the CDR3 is TGCGCCAGCAGCGTCGGACTGGCAGATACGCAGTATTTT.

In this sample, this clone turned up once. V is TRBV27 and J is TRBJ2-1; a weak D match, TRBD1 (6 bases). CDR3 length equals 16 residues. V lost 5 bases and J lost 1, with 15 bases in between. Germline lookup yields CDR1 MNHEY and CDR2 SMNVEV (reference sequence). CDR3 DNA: TGTGCCAGCAGTCTCCTAACAGGGTCATCCTACAATGAGCAGTTCTTC. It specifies CASSLLTGSSYNEQFF.

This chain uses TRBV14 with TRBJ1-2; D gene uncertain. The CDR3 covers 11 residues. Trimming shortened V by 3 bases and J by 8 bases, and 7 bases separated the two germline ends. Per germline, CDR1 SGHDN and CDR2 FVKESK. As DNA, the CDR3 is TGTGCCAGCAGCCATGCCGGGGGCTACACCTTC. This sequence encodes CASSHAGGYTF.

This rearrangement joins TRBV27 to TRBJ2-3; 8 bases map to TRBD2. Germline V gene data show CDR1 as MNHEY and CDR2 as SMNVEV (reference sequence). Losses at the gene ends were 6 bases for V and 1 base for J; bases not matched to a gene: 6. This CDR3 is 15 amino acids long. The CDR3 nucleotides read TGTGCCAGCAGACCTTCCGGGGGGGGCACAGATACGCAGTATTTT. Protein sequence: CASRPSGGGTDTQYF.

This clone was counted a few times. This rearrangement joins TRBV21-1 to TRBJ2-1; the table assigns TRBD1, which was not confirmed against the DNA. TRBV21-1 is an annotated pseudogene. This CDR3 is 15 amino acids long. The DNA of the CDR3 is TGTGCCAGCAGCCCACAGGTTAGCTCCTACAATGAGCAGTTCTTC. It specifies CASSPQVSSYNEQFF.

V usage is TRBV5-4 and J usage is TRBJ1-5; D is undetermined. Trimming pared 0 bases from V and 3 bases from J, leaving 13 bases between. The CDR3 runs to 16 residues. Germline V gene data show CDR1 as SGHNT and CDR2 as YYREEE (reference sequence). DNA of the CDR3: TGTGCCAGCAGCTTGGCCTTTTTCGACACCAATCAGCCCCAGCATTTT. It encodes CASSLAFFDTNQPQHF.

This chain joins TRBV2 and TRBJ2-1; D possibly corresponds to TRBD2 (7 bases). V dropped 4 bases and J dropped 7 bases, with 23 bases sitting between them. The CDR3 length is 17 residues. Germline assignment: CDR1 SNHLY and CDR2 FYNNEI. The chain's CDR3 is CASSVLMGAGAQNEQFF. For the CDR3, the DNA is TGTGCCAGCAGTGTACTAATGGGGGCGGGGGCCCAAAATGAGCAGTTCTTC.

CDR3 residues: CASSQDRGRGETQYF. CDR3 nucleotide sequence: TGTGCCAGCAGCCAAGATCGGGGTCGCGGGGAGACCCAGTACTTC. The chain carries TRBV4-2 and TRBJ2-5; D perhaps matches TRBD2 (5 bases). V was trimmed by 0 bases and J by 5 bases, leaving 13 bases between them. This CDR3 has 15 amino acids. Per germline, CDR1 LGHNA and CDR2 YNFKEQ.

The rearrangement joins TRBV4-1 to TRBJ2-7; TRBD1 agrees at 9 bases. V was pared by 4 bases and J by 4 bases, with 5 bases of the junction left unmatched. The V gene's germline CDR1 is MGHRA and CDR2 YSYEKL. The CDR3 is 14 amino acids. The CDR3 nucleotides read TGCGCCAGCAGCCCGGGGACAGGGAGTTACGAGCAGTACTTC. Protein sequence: CASSPGTGSYEQYF.

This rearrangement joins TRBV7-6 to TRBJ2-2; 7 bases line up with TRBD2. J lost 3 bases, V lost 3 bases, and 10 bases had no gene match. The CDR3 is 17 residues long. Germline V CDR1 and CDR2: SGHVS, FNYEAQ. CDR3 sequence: CASSFVMGGMDTGELFF. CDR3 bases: TGTGCCAGCAGCTTCGTTATGGGGGGGATGGACACCGGGGAGCTGTTTTTT.

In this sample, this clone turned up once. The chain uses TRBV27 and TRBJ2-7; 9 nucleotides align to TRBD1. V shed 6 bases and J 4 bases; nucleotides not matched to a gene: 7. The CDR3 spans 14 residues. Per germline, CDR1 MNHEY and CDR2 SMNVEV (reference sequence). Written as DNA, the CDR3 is TGTGCCAGCAGATACGACAGGGGGGGGTACGAGCAGTACTTC. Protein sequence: CASRYDRGGYEQYF.

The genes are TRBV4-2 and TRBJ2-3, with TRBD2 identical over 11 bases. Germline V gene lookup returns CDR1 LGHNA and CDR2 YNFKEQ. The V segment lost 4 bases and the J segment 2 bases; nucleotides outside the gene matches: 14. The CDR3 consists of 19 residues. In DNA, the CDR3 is TGTGCCAGCAGCCCCCTAGGAGCTAGCGGGAGGTCGAACACAGATACGCAGTATTTT. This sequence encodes CASSPLGASGRSNTDTQYF.

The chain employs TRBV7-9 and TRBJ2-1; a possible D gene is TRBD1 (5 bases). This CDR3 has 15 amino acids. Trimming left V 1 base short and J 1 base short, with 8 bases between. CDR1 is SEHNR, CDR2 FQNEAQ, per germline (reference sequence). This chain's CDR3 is CASSLGAGSYNEQFF. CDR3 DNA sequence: TGTGCCAGCAGCTTAGGAGCAGGGTCCTACAATGAGCAGTTCTTC.

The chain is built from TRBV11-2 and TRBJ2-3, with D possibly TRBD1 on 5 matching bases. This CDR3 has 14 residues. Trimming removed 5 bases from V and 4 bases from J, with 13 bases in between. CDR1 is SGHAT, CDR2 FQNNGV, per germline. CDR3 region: CASSRDQGSDTQYF. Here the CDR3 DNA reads TGTGCCAGCAGCCGCGACCAGGGTTCAGATACGCAGTATTTT.

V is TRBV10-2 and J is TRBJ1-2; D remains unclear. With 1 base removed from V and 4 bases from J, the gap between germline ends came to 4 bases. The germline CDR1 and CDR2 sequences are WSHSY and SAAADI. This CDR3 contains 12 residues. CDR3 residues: CASSEFLYGYTF. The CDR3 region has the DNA TGCGCCAGCAGTGAGTTCCTCTATGGCTACACCTTC.

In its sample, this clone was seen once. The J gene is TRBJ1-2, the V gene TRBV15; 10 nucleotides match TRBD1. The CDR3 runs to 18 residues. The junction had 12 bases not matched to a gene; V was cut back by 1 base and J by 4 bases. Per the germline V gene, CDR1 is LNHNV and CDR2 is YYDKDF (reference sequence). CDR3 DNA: TGTGCCACCAGCAGAGGCCCCGGGACAGGGGATCGAATCTATGGCTACACCTTC. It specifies CATSRGPGTGDRIYGYTF.

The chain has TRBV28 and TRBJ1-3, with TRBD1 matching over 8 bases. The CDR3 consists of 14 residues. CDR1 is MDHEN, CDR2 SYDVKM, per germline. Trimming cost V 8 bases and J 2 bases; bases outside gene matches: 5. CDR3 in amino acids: CASGSGGAGNTIYF. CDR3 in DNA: TGTGCCAGCGGATCAGGGGGCGCTGGAAACACCATATATTTT.

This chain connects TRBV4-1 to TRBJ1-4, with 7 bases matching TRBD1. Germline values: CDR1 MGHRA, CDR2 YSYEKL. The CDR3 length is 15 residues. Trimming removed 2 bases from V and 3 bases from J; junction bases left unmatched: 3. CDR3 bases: TGCGCCAGCAGCCAATTGGGGACAGCTAATGAAAAACTGTTTTTT. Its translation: CASSQLGTANEKLFF.

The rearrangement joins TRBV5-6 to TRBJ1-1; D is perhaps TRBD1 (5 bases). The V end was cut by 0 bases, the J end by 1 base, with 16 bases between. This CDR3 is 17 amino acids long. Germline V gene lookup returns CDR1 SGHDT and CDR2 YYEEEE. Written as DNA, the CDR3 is TGTGCCAGCAGCTTGGCCTCCGGGACTCCCCAGAACACTGAAGCTTTCTTT. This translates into CASSLASGTPQNTEAFF.

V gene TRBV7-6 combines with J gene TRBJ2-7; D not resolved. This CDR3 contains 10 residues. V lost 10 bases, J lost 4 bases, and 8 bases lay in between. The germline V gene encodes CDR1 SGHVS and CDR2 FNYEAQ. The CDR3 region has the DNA TGTGCCACCGGGTGGTACGAGCAGTACTTC. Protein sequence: CATGWYEQYF.